These 2 T cell receptor beta chains share one sample of origin, sequenced in a study of blood T cell repertoires in COVID-19. The protocol was immunoSEQ multiplex PCR, while the TCRdb copy is restricted to in-frame clones and leaves out a portion. The sample has fewer than 300,000 clones, 65% to 90% seen once; the top ten hold under 3%. Sequencing was carried out using peripheral blood. All receptors derive from a woman aged 55 to 70 with active or convalescent COVID-19.

The V gene is TRBV5-1, the J gene TRBJ1-2, with 7 bases that match TRBD1. Germline V gene lookup returns CDR1 SGHRS and CDR2 YFSETQ. The CDR3 sequence is 14 residues long. Trimming cost V 4 bases and J 1 base; bases outside gene matches: 4. The CDR3 region is CASSKGQLNYGYTF. For the CDR3, the DNA is TGCGCCAGCAGCAAGGGACAGCTTAACTATGGCTACACCTTC.

This sequence joins TRBV30 and TRBJ2-7, with 8 bases that match TRBD1. Germline values: CDR1 GTSNPN, CDR2 SVGIG (reference sequence). Trimming took 8 bases from V and 3 from J; bases not matched to a gene: 6. The CDR3 contains 12 residues. CDR3 bases: TGTGCCCTCGGACAGGGATACTACGAGCAGTACTTC. Translating gives CALGQGYYEQYF.